This TCR beta chain was sequenced in a study of shared clonotypes between healthy human individuals. This CDR3 is 11 amino acids long. Trimming took 8 bases from V and 10 from J, leaving 14 bases between them. CDR1 is MNHEY, CDR2 SMNVEV, per germline (reference sequence). Method: immunoSEQ multiplex PCR; TCRdb's copy keeps in-frame clones and lacks some. The table includes about 990,000 clones, approximately 80% detected once. This chain links TRBV27 with TRBJ1-1; D might be TRBD1 (6 bases). The sequence was collected from a man between 18 and 35 years old in good health. Some clones in this sample may be carry-over from other donors' samples. Sequenced material: memory CD4+ T cells from PBMCs. The subset is: CD45RA-negative fraction. The CDR3 loop is CASFRGSGAFF. The CDR3 coding sequence is TGTGCCAGCTTTAGGGGGTCTGGAGCTTTCTTT.